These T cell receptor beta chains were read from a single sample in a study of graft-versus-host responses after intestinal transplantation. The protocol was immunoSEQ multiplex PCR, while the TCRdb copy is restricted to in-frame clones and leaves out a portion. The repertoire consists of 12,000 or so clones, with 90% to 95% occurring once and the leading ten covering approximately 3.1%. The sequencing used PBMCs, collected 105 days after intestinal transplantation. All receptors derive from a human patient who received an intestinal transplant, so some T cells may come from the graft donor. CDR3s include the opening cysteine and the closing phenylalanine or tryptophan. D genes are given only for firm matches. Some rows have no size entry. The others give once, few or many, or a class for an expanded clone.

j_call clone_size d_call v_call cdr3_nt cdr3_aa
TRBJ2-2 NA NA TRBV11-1 TGTGCCAGCACCCCAGGGGTACTAGCAGAAAACACCGGGGAGCTGTTTTTT CASTPGVLAENTGELFF
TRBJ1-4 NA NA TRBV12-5 TGTGCTAGTGGTTTGGGGGAAAAACTGTTTTTT CASGLGEKLFF
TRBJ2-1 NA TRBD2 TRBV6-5 TGTGCCAGCAGTTACTCCGGACTAGCGGGGGGCCCTGAGCAGTTCTTC CASSYSGLAGGPEQFF
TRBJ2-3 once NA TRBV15 TGTGCCACCAGCTCGGGGAGTGGCGGGTACTCAGATACGCAGTATTTT CATSSGSGGYSDTQYF
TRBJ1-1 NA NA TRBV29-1 TGCAGCGTTGAACTGTCGGTGAACACTGAAGCTTTCTTT CSVELSVNTEAFF
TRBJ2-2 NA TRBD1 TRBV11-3 TGTGCCAGCAGCTTTGGTTCATCTTACCAGGGGGCCACCGGGGAGCTGTTTTTT CASSFGSSYQGATGELFF
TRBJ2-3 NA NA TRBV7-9 TGTGCCAGCAGCCCCTACGGTGGGTATAGCACAGATACGCAGTATTTT CASSPYGGYSTDTQYF
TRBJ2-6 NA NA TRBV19 TGTGCCAGTAACTCCCTGTCTGCCGGGGCCAACGTCCTGACTTTC CASNSLSAGANVLTF
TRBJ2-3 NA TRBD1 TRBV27 TGTGCCAGCAGTTTCAGACAGGGAAGTTCCACAGATACGCAGTATTTT CASSFRQGSSTDTQYF
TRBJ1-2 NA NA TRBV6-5 TGTGCCTCCGGGCCGACCGCGAACTATGGCTACACCTTC CASGPTANYGYTF
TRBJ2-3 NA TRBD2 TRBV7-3 TGTGCCAGCAGCTTAGGACTAGCAGGAGCGGATACGCAGTATTTT CASSLGLAGADTQYF
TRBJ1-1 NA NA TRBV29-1 TGCAGCGTTGAATATGGGGGGGAAGCTTTCTTT CSVEYGGEAFF
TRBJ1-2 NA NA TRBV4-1 TGCGCCAGCAGCCAAGATAGGCCAGGGTCCTATGGCTACACCTTC CASSQDRPGSYGYTF
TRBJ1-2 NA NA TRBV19 TGTGCCAGTAGTATTGAGGTGGGGGGTGGCTACACCTTC CASSIEVGGGYTF
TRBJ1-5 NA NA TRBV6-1 TGTGCCAGCAGTCCCCAGGGTCAGCAGCCCCAGCATTTT CASSPQGQQPQHF
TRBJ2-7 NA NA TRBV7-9 TGTGCCAGCAGCCTCACCTACGAGCAGTACTTC CASSLTYEQYF
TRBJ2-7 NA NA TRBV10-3 TGTGCCATCAGGCCTCCCGGGTGGGCCGAGCAGTACTTC CAIRPPGWAEQYF
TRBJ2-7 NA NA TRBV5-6 TGTGCCAGCAGCTACAGGGCGAGCTCCTACGAGCAGTACTTC CASSYRASSYEQYF
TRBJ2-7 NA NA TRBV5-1 TGCGCCAGCAGCATATGGGACATCTCTGACGAGCAGTACTTC CASSIWDISDEQYF
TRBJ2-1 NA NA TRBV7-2 TGTGCCAGCAGTTCCGGCTCCTACAATGAGCAGTTCTTC CASSSGSYNEQFF
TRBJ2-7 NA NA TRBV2 TGTGCCAGCAGGGACACAGGCTTTTGGCCCTACGAGCAGTACTTC CASRDTGFWPYEQYF
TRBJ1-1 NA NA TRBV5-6 TGTGCCAGCAGCGCCGGAGAATTGGAGGCTTTCTTT CASSAGELEAFF
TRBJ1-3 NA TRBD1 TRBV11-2 TGTGCCAGCAGCTCACCGACAGGGAGGGATCTCTCTGGAAACACCATATATTTT CASSSPTGRDLSGNTIYF
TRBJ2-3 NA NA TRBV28 TGTGCCAGCAGTACCCGGGACGGCACAGATACGCAGTATTTT CASSTRDGTDTQYF
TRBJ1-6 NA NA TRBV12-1 TGTGCCAGCAGCTTTTCCGGTAGGTTCTCCTATAATTCACCCCCCCACTTT CASSFSGRFSYNSPPHF
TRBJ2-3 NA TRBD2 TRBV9 TGTGCCAGCAGCGTAGGCGCGGGAGGGCCGTTTAGCACAGATACGCAGTATTTT CASSVGAGGPFSTDTQYF
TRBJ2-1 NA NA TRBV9 TGTGCCAGCAGCGAATGGTCCTACAATGAGCAGTTCTTC CASSEWSYNEQFF
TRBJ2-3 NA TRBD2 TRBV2 TGTGCCAGCAGTGATGGAGGGAGGGCCGAAGATACGCAGTATTTT CASSDGGRAEDTQYF
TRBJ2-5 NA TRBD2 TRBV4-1 TGCGCCAGCAGCCCCGGGACTAGCGGAGCCGAAGAGACCCAGTACTTC CASSPGTSGAEETQYF
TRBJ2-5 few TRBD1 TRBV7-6 TGTGCCAGCAGCTTGGGTATAACAGGGGTAGATGGAGAGACCCAGTACTTC CASSLGITGVDGETQYF